The rows below give T cell receptor beta chains drawn from one sample of a study of tumor-infiltrating lymphocytes in glioblastoma multiforme. MiXCR, run by TCRdb on the multiplex PCR reads, gives a single entry per CDR3 protein. The sample shows 13,000 to 15,000 distinct CDR3 sequences, more than 65% of them seen only once. Sequencing input: brain tumor tissue. These receptor sequences come from a male donor with glioblastoma. Each CDR3 is given with its conserved first and last residue. Fields, in order: J gene, V gene, clone size, D gene, CDR3 DNA, CDR3 protein. A D gene is named only where the DNA matches it firmly. The listing skips clone size in some rows; elsewhere it reads once, few, many or a size class.

TRBJ2-2	TRBV5-5	.	.	TGTGCCAGCAGCTCCTTGATCCCGGGCGACACCGGGGAGCTGTTTTTT	CASSSLIPGDTGELFF
TRBJ2-6	TRBV6-1	.	.	TGTGCCAGCAGCGAACAGGCCTTCGGGGCCAACGTCCTGACTTTC	CASSEQAFGANVLTF
TRBJ1-1	TRBV11-2	few	.	TGTGCCAGCAGCTTAGAGGGGGGGTCGTTTACTGAAGCTTTCTTT	CASSLEGGSFTEAFF
TRBJ2-7	TRBV7-8	few	.	TGTGCCGGCCAACTAGGAGCAGCTGACTACGAGCAGTACTTC	CAGQLGAADYEQYF
TRBJ2-5	TRBV11-2	once	TRBD1	TGTGCCAGCAGCTGGACAGGGTCCGAGACCCAGTACTTC	CASSWTGSETQYF
TRBJ2-3	TRBV28	.	.	TGTGCCAGCAGTTTGCTCAGCGGGCCCACAGATACGCAGTATTTT	CASSLLSGPTDTQYF
TRBJ1-1	TRBV7-3	many	.	TGTGCCAGCAGCTCCGCCGGGGATAGTGAAGCTTTCTTT	CASSSAGDSEAFF
TRBJ2-7	TRBV6-1	few	TRBD1	TGTGCCAGCAGTCCCGGGACAGGGGACGAGCAGTACTTC	CASSPGTGDEQYF
TRBJ2-2	TRBV20-1	.	TRBD2	TGCAGTGCTAGAACTAGCGGGAGGCCGAACACCGGGGAGCTGTTTTTT	CSARTSGRPNTGELFF
TRBJ2-3	TRBV4-2	.	TRBD2	TGTGCCAGCAGCCAAGAGTGGGCTAGCGGGACCACAGATACGCAGTATTTT	CASSQEWASGTTDTQYF
TRBJ2-7	TRBV28	.	TRBD1	TGTGCCAGCAGTCCCACGGGACAGGGATCCTACGAGCAGTACTTC	CASSPTGQGSYEQYF
TRBJ2-7	TRBV20-1	.	.	TGCAGTGCTAGAAGCCTAGTCGGTAACGAGCAGTACTTC	CSARSLVGNEQYF
TRBJ2-1	TRBV11-3	.	.	TGCGCGAGCAGCTTAGTTCCCGATGAGAAGTTCTTC	CASSLVPDEKFF
TRBJ2-3	TRBV4-2	.	TRBD2	TGTGCCAGCAGCCCGACCCCGGGACTAGCGGAAGAGGGGGGAACAGTTACGCAGTATTTT	CASSPTPGLAEEGGTVTQYF
TRBJ2-1	TRBV20-1	.	TRBD2	TGCAGTGCTCATAGCGGGGAGTACAATGAGCAGTTCTTC	CSAHSGEYNEQFF
TRBJ2-7	TRBV6-5	.	TRBD1	TGTGCCAGCAGTTCGGACAGGGGCTCCTACGAGCAGTACTTC	CASSSDRGSYEQYF
TRBJ2-7	TRBV29-1	.	.	TGCAGCGTTGAGAGGGACGGTTTCTCCTACGAGCAGTACTTC	CSVERDGFSYEQYF
TRBJ2-1	TRBV11-2	.	TRBD2	TGTGCCATCAGCTTAGTTTCTGGCGGGAGGGGTCCTTACAATGAGCAGTTCTTC	CAISLVSGGRGPYNEQFF
TRBJ2-7	TRBV13	.	.	TGTGCCAGCAGGATCGGACCAGTCCCCCCCTACGAGAAGTACTTC	CASRIGPVPPYEKYF
TRBJ1-5	TRBV10-2	.	TRBD1	TGCGCCAGCAGATCCCTGGCGACAGGGGACCAGCCCCAGCATTTT	CASRSLATGDQPQHF
TRBJ2-3	TRBV10-1	.	TRBD2	TGCGCCAGCAGTGTGGCTAGCGGGGGGACCACAGATACGCAGTATTTT	CASSVASGGTTDTQYF
TRBJ1-1	TRBV11-2	.	.	TGTGCCAGCAGCTCCCAGGACACTAAAGAAGCTTTCTTT	CASSSQDTKEAFF
TRBJ2-7	TRBV11-1	.	TRBD1	TGTGCCAGCAGCCCCGGGACAGGGGAATCGGACGAGCAGTACTTC	CASSPGTGESDEQYF
TRBJ2-7	TRBV28	.	TRBD2	TGTGCCAGCAGGAGAGCGGGAGGGCCCTCCCTCTCCGAGCAGTACTTC	CASRRAGGPSLSEQYF
TRBJ2-1	TRBV10-3	many	.	TGTGCCACCCGTTCGAGCTTCTCCTACAATGAGCAGTTCTTC	CATRSSFSYNEQFF
TRBJ2-5	TRBV11-2	medium-sized	TRBD2	TGTGCCAGCAGCTTAGCAGGGACGACCGGGAGGGAGACCCAGTACTTC	CASSLAGTTGRETQYF
TRBJ2-2	TRBV11-2	.	TRBD2	TGTGCCAGCAGCCCCTCACTCGGCCAAGGGCTAGCGGTAAACACCGGGGAGTTGTTTTTT	CASSPSLGQGLAVNTGELFF
TRBJ2-7	TRBV20-1	.	TRBD2	TGCAGTGCTGGTGTGACTAGCAGGGCGTACGAGCAGTACTTC	CSAGVTSRAYEQYF
TRBJ1-5	TRBV4-1	few	TRBD1	TGCGCCAGCGGGACAGCTAATCAGCCCCAGCATTTT	CASGTANQPQHF
TRBJ1-3	TRBV28	many	.	TGTGCCAGCAGTTTGGGGGGGGCGGATGGAAACACCATATATTTT	CASSLGGADGNTIYF
TRBJ2-2	TRBV11-2	.	TRBD1	TGTGCCAGCAGCTTCCAGCAGGGGGCGGGAACCTGGGAGCTATTTTTT	CASSFQQGAGTWELFF
TRBJ2-1	TRBV29-1	.	TRBD2	TGCAGCGTTGAAGGGACTAGCGGGAGGCAGTCCTACAATGAGCAGTTCTTC	CSVEGTSGRQSYNEQFF
TRBJ2-3	TRBV6-5	medium-sized	.	TGTGCCAGCAGCCAAGTTACGGGAGATACGCAGTATTTT	CASSQVTGDTQYF
TRBJ1-2	TRBV4-2	few	.	TGTGCCAGCAGCCAAGATTTGACGTCAGCCGATGGCTACACCTTC	CASSQDLTSADGYTF
TRBJ2-1	TRBV6-6	.	TRBD2	TGTGCCAGCAGTCCCGATGGGCGGGAGGGTGTCAATGGGCAGTTCTTC	CASSPDGREGVNGQFF
TRBJ2-7	TRBV11-2	.	TRBD2	TGTTCTAGCGGGAGGGCCTACGAGCAGTACTTC	CSSGRAYEQYF
TRBJ2-3	TRBV29-1	.	TRBD2	TGCAGCGCCTCCCACGGGACTAGCGGGAAAGATACGCAGTATTTT	CSASHGTSGKDTQYF
TRBJ2-5	TRBV28	.	.	TGTGCCAGCAGTTTGGGGGGTCGGCAACAGACCCAGTACTTC	CASSLGGRQQTQYF
TRBJ1-4	TRBV6-1	.	.	TGTGCCAGCAGTGAAAGGCGCCCTCCAACTAATGAAAAACTGTTTTTT	CASSERRPPTNEKLFF
TRBJ2-1	TRBV6-1	.	TRBD2	TGTGCCAGCAGTGAAAGAGCGGGAGAATACAATGAGCATTTCTTC	CASSERAGEYNEHFF
TRBJ2-1	TRBV20-1	.	TRBD2	TGCAGTGCTAGAGGGGCTAGCGGGGTCCTCTACAATGAGCAGTTCTTC	CSARGASGVLYNEQFF
TRBJ2-1	TRBV29-1	once	.	TGCAGCGTTGGGGATGGAGGGTCCCAGGGGGATGAGCAGTTCTTC	CSVGDGGSQGDEQFF
TRBJ2-1	TRBV4-1	.	.	TGCGCCAGCAACCAAGAGGAAAGGCCCTTTAATGAGCAGTTCTTC	CASNQEERPFNEQFF
TRBJ2-1	TRBV30	.	TRBD2	TGTGCCTGGAGTCTAGCGGGAGTCTACAATGAGCAGTTCTTC	CAWSLAGVYNEQFF
TRBJ2-5	TRBV5-5	.	.	TGTGCCAGCAGCTTGGGGGGCGGGACCCAGCACTTT	CASSLGGGTQHF
TRBJ2-2	TRBV5-1	.	.	TGTGCCAGCAGCTTGAGCTGGGTTAACATCGGGGAGCTGTTTTTT	CASSLSWVNIGELFF
TRBJ2-1	TRBV12-3/TRBV12-4	.	.	TGTGCCAGCACCTGGGGCGGGACAGCATACAATGAGCAGTTCTTC	CASTWGGTAYNEQFF
TRBJ2-7	TRBV28	.	.	TGTGCCAGCGGTTACTCGGACTCCTATGAGCAGTACTTC	CASGYSDSYEQYF
TRBJ2-5	TRBV11-2	.	.	TGTGCCAGCAGCTTAATTCCGGGAAGACAAGAGACCCAGTACTTC	CASSLIPGRQETQYF